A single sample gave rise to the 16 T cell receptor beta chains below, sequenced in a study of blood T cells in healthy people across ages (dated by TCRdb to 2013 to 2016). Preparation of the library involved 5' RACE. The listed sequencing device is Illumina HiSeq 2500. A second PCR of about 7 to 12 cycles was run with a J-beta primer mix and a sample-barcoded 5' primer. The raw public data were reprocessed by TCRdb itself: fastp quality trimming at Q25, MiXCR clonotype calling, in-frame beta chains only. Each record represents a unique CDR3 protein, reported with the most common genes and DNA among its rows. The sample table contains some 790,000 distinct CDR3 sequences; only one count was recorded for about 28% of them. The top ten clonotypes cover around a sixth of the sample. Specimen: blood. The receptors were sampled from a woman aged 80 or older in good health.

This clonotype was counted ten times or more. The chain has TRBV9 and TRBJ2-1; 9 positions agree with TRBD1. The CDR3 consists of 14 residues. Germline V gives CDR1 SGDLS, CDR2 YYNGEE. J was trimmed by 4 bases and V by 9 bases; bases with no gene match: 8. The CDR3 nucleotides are TGTGCCATCTTCACCGGGACAGGGTACAATGAGCAGTTCTTC. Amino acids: CAIFTGTGYNEQFF.

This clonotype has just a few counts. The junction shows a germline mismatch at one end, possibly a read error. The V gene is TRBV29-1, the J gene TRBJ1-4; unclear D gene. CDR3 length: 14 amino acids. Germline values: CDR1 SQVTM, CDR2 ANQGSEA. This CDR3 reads CGVEEPGTNEKLFF. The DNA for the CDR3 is TGCGGCGTTGAAGAACCCGGAACTAATGAAAAACTGTTTTTT.

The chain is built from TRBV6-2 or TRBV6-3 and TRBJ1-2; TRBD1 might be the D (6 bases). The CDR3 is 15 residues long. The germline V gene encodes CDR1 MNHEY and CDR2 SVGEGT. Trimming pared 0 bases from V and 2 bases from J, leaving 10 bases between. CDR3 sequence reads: CASSYSGTQNYGYTF. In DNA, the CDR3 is TGTGCCAGCAGTTACTCAGGGACACAGAACTATGGCTACACCTTC.

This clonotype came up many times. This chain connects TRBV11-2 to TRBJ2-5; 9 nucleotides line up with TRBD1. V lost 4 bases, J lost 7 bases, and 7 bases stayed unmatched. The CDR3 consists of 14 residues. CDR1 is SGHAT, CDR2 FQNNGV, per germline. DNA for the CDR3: TGTGCCAGCAGCTCAATATCACAGGGGGCGACCCAGTACTTC. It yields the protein CASSSISQGATQYF.

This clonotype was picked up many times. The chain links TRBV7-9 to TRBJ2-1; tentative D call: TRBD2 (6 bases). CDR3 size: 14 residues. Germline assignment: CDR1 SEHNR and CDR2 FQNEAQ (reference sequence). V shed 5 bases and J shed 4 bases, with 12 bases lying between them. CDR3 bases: TGTGCCAGCAGCCTAATGGAGGGATACAATGAGCAGTTCTTC. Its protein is CASSLMEGYNEQFF.

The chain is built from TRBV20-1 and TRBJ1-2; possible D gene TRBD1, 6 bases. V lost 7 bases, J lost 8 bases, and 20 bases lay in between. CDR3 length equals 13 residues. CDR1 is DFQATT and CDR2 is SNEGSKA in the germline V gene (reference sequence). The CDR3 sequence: CSVATGDASGYTF. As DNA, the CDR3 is TGCAGTGTCGCGACAGGTGATGCTAGCGGCTACACCTTC.

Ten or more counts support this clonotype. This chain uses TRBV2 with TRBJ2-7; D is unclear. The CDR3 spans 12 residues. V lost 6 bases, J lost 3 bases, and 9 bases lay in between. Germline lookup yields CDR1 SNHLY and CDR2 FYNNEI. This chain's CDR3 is CASREQIYEQYF. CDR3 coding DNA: TGTGCCAGCAGGGAACAAATCTACGAGCAGTACTTC.

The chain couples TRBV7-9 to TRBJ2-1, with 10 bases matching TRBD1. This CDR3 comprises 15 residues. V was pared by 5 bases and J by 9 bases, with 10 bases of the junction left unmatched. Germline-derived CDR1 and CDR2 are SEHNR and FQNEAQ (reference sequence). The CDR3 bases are TGTGCCAGCAGCGCCAGGACAGGGGGGGAGGTTGAGCAGTTCTTC. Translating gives CASSARTGGEVEQFF.

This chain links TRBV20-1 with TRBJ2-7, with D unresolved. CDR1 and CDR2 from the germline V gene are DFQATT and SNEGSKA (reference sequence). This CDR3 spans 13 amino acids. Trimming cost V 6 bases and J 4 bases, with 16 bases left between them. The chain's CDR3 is CSAPGPVGYEQYF. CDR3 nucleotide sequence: TGCAGTGCCCCGGGTCCCGTCGGATACGAGCAGTACTTC.

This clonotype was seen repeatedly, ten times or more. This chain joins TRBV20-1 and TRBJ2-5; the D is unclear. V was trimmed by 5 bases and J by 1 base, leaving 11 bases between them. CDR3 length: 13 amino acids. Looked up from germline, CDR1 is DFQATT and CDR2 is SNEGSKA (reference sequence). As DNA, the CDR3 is TGCAGTGCTCCCCGGGCGCCCCAAGAGACCCAGTACTTC. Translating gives CSAPRAPQETQYF.

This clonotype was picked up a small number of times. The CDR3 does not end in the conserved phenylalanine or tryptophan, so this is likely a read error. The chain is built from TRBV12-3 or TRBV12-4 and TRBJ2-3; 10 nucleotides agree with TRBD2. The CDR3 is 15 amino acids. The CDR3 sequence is CASTLAGASTDAQYS. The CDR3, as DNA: TGTGCCAGCACGCTAGCGGGGGCGAGCACAGATGCGCAGTATTCT.

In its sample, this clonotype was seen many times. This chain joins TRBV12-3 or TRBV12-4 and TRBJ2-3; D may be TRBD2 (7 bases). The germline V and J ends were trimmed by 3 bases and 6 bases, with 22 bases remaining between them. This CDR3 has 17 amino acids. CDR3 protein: CASSFAWAGAKGDTQYF. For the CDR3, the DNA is TGTGCCAGCAGTTTCGCCTGGGCGGGGGCTAAAGGGGATACGCAGTATTTT.

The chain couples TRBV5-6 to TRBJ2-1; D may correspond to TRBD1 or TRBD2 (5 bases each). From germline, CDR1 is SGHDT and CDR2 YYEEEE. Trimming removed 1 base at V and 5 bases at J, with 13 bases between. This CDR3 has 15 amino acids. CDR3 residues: CASSLYGAPNNEQFF. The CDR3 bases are TGTGCCAGCAGCTTGTACGGGGCGCCTAACAATGAGCAGTTCTTC. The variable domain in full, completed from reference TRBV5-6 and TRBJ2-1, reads DAGVTQSPTHLIKTRGQQVTLRCSPKSGHDTVSWYQQALGQGPQFIFQYYEEEERQRGNFPDRFSGHQFPNYSSELNVNALLLGDSALYLCASSLYGAPNNEQFFGPGTRLTVL.

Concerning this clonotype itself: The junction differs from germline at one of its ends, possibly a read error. CDR3 nucleotide sequence: TGTGTCAGCAGCCCACTATATAGCAATCAGCCCCAGCATTTT. Amino acid sequence: CVSSPLYSNQPQHF. This chain connects TRBV7-2 to TRBJ1-5; D is unclear. This CDR3 has 14 residues. The germline V gene has CDR1 SGHTA and CDR2 FQGNSA.

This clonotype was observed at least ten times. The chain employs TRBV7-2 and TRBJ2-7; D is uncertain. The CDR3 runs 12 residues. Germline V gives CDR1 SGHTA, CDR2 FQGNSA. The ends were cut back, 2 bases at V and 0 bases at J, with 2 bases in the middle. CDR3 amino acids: CASSLSSYEQYF. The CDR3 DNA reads TGTGCCAGCAGCTTAAGCTCCTACGAGCAGTACTTC. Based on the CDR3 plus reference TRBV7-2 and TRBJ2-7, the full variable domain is GAGVSQSPSNKVTEKGKDVELRCDPISGHTALYWYRQSLGQGLEFLIYFQGNSAPDKSGLPSDRFSAERTGGSVSTLTIQRTQQEDSAVYLCASSLSSYEQYFGPGTRLTVT.

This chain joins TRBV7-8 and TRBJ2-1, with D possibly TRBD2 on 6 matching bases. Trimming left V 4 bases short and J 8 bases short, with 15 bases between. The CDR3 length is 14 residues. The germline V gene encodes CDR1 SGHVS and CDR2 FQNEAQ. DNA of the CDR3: TGTGCCAGCAGCTGGGGGGACGTTCGGGATGAGCAGTTCTTC. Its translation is CASSWGDVRDEQFF.